One sample yielded the 17 T cell receptor beta chains listed below, sequenced in a study of graft-versus-host responses after intestinal transplantation. Using immunoSEQ multiplex PCR, the repertoire was profiled, and TCRdb retains in-frame clones only, with some absent. The table records about 41,000 clones, 90% to 95% of them present only once. These receptors' targets are unknown. The input for sequencing was unstimulated CD8+ T cells sorted from spleen or lymph node cells, taken before transplant. All receptors derive from a human donor who was the organ donor for an intestinal transplant.

The CDR3 sequence is CASSPPGGIGTIYF. The DNA of the CDR3 is TGTGCCAGCAGTCCCCCGGGGGGAATTGGCACCATATATTTT. J is TRBJ1-3 and V is TRBV27; D is perhaps TRBD1 (5 bases). Germline CDR1 MNHEY, CDR2 SMNVEV (reference sequence). V was trimmed by 5 bases and J by 9 bases, leaving 17 bases between them. The length of the CDR3 is 14 residues.

CDR3 sequence reads: CASSGGQAATNEKLFF. CDR3 bases: TGTGCCAGCAGCGGGGGACAGGCTGCAACTAATGAAAAACTGTTTTTT. The chain uses TRBV9 and TRBJ1-4; the match to TRBD1 covers 8 bases. CDR3 length: 16 residues. V shed 3 bases and J 0 bases; nucleotides not matched to a gene: 4. From germline, CDR1 is SGDLS and CDR2 YYNGEE.

The chain links TRBV27 to TRBJ1-1; no firm D call. The germline gives CDR1 MNHEY, CDR2 SMNVEV (reference sequence). Trimming removed 0 bases at V and 6 bases at J, with 11 bases between. The CDR3 consists of 14 residues. The CDR3 sequence: CASSLSFGWAEAFF. CDR3 nucleotide sequence: TGTGCCAGCAGTTTATCGTTTGGGTGGGCTGAAGCTTTCTTT.

V gene TRBV19 combines with J gene TRBJ1-6; TRBD1 agrees at 8 bases. The V gene's germline CDR1 is LNHDA and CDR2 SQIVND (reference sequence). The CDR3 is 14 amino acids. Trimming cost V 6 bases and J 10 bases; bases outside gene matches: 8. DNA for the CDR3: TGTGCCAGTAGCTATACAGGGGGGGGGTCACCCCTCCACTTT. Its protein product is CASSYTGGGSPLHF. Supplemented by reference TRBV19 and TRBJ1-6, the full variable domain reads DGGITQSPKYLFRKEGQNVTLSCEQNLNHDAMYWYRQDPGQGLRLIYYSQIVNDFQKGDIAEGYSVSREKKESFPLTVTSAQKNPTAFYLCASSYTGGGSPLHFGNGTRLTVT.

This clone was seen only once. V is TRBV4-1 and J is TRBJ1-2; the D gene is possibly TRBD1 (6 bases). Germline V CDR1 and CDR2: MGHRA, YSYEKL. V gave up 0 bases and J gave up 4 bases, with 12 bases separating them. This CDR3 has 15 amino acids. The CDR3 here is CASSQEEFRGYGYTF. CDR3 sequence (DNA): TGCGCCAGCAGCCAAGAGGAATTCAGGGGCTATGGCTACACCTTC.

The chain recombines TRBV11-2 with TRBJ2-7; 7 bases line up with TRBD1. The J segment lost 0 bases and the V segment lost 4 bases, leaving 0 bases of the junction unmatched. The CDR3 runs 13 residues. CDR1 and CDR2 (germline): SGHAT, FQNNGV. The CDR3 coding sequence is TGTGCCAGCAGCTGGGACAGCTCCTACGAGCAGTACTTC. Protein sequence: CASSWDSSYEQYF.

The gene calls are TRBV11-2 and TRBJ2-7, with TRBD1 identical over 11 bases. The J segment lost 6 bases and the V segment lost 3 bases, leaving 4 bases of the junction unmatched. CDR1 is SGHAT and CDR2 is FQNNGV in the germline V gene. The CDR3 length is 14 residues. As DNA, the CDR3 is TGTGCCAGCAGCTTTGGACAGGGGGCGATCGAGCAGTACTTC. This codes for CASSFGQGAIEQYF.

The rearrangement joins TRBV20-1 to TRBJ2-3; D unclear. CDR3 length: 11 amino acids. The V gene's germline CDR1 is DFQATT and CDR2 SNEGSKA (reference sequence). Trimming left V 6 bases short and J 6 bases short, with 10 bases between. CDR3 coding DNA: TGCAGTGCCCGTCCTGGGGATACGCAGTATTTT. Residues: CSARPGDTQYF.

The chain recombines TRBV5-6 with TRBJ2-1; D is undetermined. V was cut by 4 bases and J by 6 bases, with 8 bases left in between. Germline V lookup: CDR1 SGHDT, CDR2 YYEEEE. The CDR3 spans 12 residues. This chain's CDR3 is CASSATTNEQFF. CDR3 sequence (DNA): TGTGCCAGCAGCGCGACAACCAATGAGCAGTTCTTC. The whole variable domain, filled in from reference TRBV5-6 and TRBJ2-1, reads DAGVTQSPTHLIKTRGQQVTLRCSPKSGHDTVSWYQQALGQGPQFIFQYYEEEERQRGNFPDRFSGHQFPNYSSELNVNALLLGDSALYLCASSATTNEQFFGPGTRLTVL.

The gene calls are TRBV18 and TRBJ2-1; D possibly uses TRBD1 or TRBD2 (5 bases each). V was pared by 7 bases and J by 8 bases, with 18 bases between. The CDR3 spans 14 residues. Germline V CDR1 and CDR2: KGHSH, LQKENI. This CDR3 reads CASWTGAEFDEQFF. CDR3 coding DNA: TGTGCCAGCTGGACTGGGGCCGAGTTCGATGAGCAGTTCTTC. The whole variable domain, remainder taken from reference TRBV18 and TRBJ2-1, is NAGVMQNPRHLVRRRGQEARLRCSPMKGHSHVYWYRQLPEEGLKFMVYLQKENIIDESGMPKERFSAEFPKEGPSILRIQQVVRGDSAAYFCASWTGAEFDEQFFGPGTRLTVL.

J is TRBJ2-7 and V is TRBV7-3; TRBD2 matches at 8 bases. The J segment lost 7 bases and the V segment lost 5 bases, leaving 10 bases of the junction unmatched. CDR1 and CDR2 from the germline V gene are SGHTA and FQGTGA. The CDR3 contains 14 residues. This CDR3 is CASSPLPGGTEQYF. CDR3 nucleotide sequence: TGTGCCAGCAGCCCCCTACCGGGAGGGACGGAGCAGTACTTC.

V and J are TRBV2 and TRBJ2-2; 8 nucleotides match TRBD2. This CDR3 is 15 amino acids long. The ends lost 3 bases at V and 2 bases at J; junction bases unmatched: 2. CDR1 is SNHLY, CDR2 FYNNEI, per germline. This CDR3 is CASSEGLDNTGELFF. The CDR3 DNA follows: TGTGCCAGCAGTGAGGGACTAGACAACACCGGGGAGCTGTTTTTT.

The J gene is TRBJ1-2, the V gene TRBV19, with TRBD1 identical over 7 bases. Trimming cost V 3 bases and J 6 bases; bases outside gene matches: 7. Germline V gene lookup returns CDR1 LNHDA and CDR2 SQIVND (reference sequence). The CDR3 has 14 amino acids. The CDR3: CASSIRGGMDGYTF. CDR3 nucleotide sequence: TGTGCCAGTAGTATTAGAGGGGGCATGGATGGCTACACCTTC.

V usage is TRBV29-1 and J usage is TRBJ1-2, with TRBD1 matching over 10 bases. This CDR3 has 12 amino acids. V lost 3 bases and J lost 5; bases outside the gene matches: 0. Per germline, CDR1 SQVTM and CDR2 ANQGSEA. CDR3 sequence (DNA): TGCAGCGTTGAGGACAGGGGGTATGGCTACACCTTC. Amino acids: CSVEDRGYGYTF.

The chain uses TRBV7-3 and TRBJ2-7, with D uncertain. V was clipped by 2 bases and J by 9 bases, with 8 bases between them. This CDR3 contains 11 residues. Germline V gives CDR1 SGHTA, CDR2 FQGTGA. CDR3 sequence (DNA): TGTGCCAGCAGCTTATCTTTTGGGCAGTACTTC. Encoded protein: CASSLSFGQYF.

The V call is TRBV27, the J call TRBJ1-2; D is unclear. V lost 4 bases to trimming and J lost 4 bases, with 10 bases between them. Per germline, CDR1 MNHEY and CDR2 SMNVEV (reference sequence). CDR3 size: 13 residues. The CDR3 reads CASSWSRGYGYTF. DNA for the CDR3: TGTGCCAGCAGTTGGTCCCGAGGCTATGGCTACACCTTC.

This chain uses TRBV19 with TRBJ1-2; 7 bases align to TRBD1. The CDR3 totals 12 residues. V was clipped by 5 bases and J by 12 bases; unmatched bases: 9. Germline V lookup: CDR1 LNHDA, CDR2 SQIVND (reference sequence). Here the CDR3 reads CASSAPRDSNTF. The CDR3 nucleotides read TGTGCCAGTAGTGCCCCCCGGGACAGTAACACCTTC. The whole variable domain, filled in from reference TRBV19 and TRBJ1-2, reads DGGITQSPKYLFRKEGQNVTLSCEQNLNHDAMYWYRQDPGQGLRLIYYSQIVNDFQKGDIAEGYSVSREKKESFPLTVTSAQKNPTAFYLCASSAPRDSNTFGSGTRLTVV.